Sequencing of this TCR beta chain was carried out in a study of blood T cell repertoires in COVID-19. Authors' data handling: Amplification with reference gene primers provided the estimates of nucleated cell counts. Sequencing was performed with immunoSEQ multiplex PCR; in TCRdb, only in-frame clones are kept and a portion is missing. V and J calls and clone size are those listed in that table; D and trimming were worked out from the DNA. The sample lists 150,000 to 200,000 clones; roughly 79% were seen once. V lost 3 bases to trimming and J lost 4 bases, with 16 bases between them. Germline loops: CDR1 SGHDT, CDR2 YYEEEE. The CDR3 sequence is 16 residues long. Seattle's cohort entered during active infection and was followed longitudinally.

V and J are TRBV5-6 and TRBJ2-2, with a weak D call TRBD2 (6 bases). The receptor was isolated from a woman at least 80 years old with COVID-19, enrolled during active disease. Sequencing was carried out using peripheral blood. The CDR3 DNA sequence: TGTGCCAGCAGCTCTCGGGACTGGAAGAGCACCGGGGAGCTGTTTTTT. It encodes CASSSRDWKSTGELFF.